The clone carrying this TCR beta chain was observed at least ten times. Antigen unknown. The data belong to a study of T-cell reconstitution after alpha-beta-depleted transplantation in children. Study results and caveats: Fresh T-cell production supplied most of the T-cell counts and diversity seen one year after transplant. By about two months after transplant, alpha-beta T cells reportedly arose from several hundred graft clones that had expanded. Where some patients showed high TCRbeta diversity at day 60, it came from recipient T cells and thymic progenitors that had survived.

The TCRbeta library was prepared with unique molecular identifiers. TCRdb re-called the PCR reads through MiXCR, storing one row per CDR3 protein. Of around 270,000 distinct CDR3 sequences in the sample, roughly 9.1% were seen once. Trimming cost V 2 bases and J 6 bases, with 14 bases left between them. The CDR3 totals 14 residues. The chain has TRBV12-3 or TRBV12-4 and TRBJ2-7; D is uncertain. The receptor was isolated from a boy under three years old with acute myeloid leukemia, due to receive a stem cell transplant. Sequenced here: PBMCs, sampled before TCRalphabeta/CD19-depleted stem cell transplant. CDR3 nucleotides: TGTGCCAGCAGTTTATGGCAAGGGATCTCCGAGCAGTACTTC. It is translated as CASSLWQGISEQYF.